This is a list of T cell receptor beta chains from one sample in a study of blood T cell repertoires in COVID-19. The table came from immunoSEQ multiplex PCR; TCRdb's copy has only in-frame clones and leaves some out. The sample lists under 350,000 clones; about nine tenths were seen once. Specimen: peripheral blood. Receptor source: a woman in her 30s with COVID-19, enrolled during active disease. CDR3s include the opening cysteine and the closing phenylalanine or tryptophan. Fields, in order: clone size, J gene, D gene, V gene, CDR3 DNA, CDR3 protein. The D gene is left open where the match is weak. Clone sizes are given selectively: once, few, many, or a class where the clone is expanded.

>.|TRBJ1-1|.|TRBV20-1
TGCAGTGCCGGACAGATTGAAGCTTTCTTT
CSAGQIEAFF
>.|TRBJ1-2|.|TRBV5-4
TGTGCCAGCAGCTTGGCGGGGACTGGGGGCTACACCTTC
CASSLAGTGGYTF
>once|TRBJ2-2|TRBD2|TRBV6-1
TGTGCCAGCAGTGCTGGGTGGGGGACTAGCGGGAGTTTCAGCGGGGAGCTGTTTTTT
CASSAGWGTSGSFSGELFF
>.|TRBJ1-2|.|TRBV5-1
TGCGCCAGCAGCACCGGACAAGCCTATGGCTACACCTTC
CASSTGQAYGYTF
>.|TRBJ2-1|TRBD2|TRBV20-1
TGCAGTGCTAGTGTTCCTAGCGGGAGGGTATACAATGAGCAGTTCTTC
CSASVPSGRVYNEQFF
>.|TRBJ2-5|.|TRBV6-5
TGTGCCAGCAGTTACAGGTCCGACAACACGGACCAGTACTTC
CASSYRSDNTDQYF
>.|TRBJ1-6|.|TRBV4-1
TGCGCCAGCAGCCAACAACCCGGGATTTCTTGGTCACCCCTCCACTTT
CASSQQPGISWSPLHF
>.|TRBJ2-7|TRBD2|TRBV27
TGTGCCAGCAGTTCTAGCGGGGCGAGCTCCTACGAGCAGTACTTC
CASSSSGASSYEQYF
>.|TRBJ2-1|.|TRBV30
TGTGCCTGGACCCTAGGCGTTGGGAATGAGCAGTTCTTC
CAWTLGVGNEQFF
>.|TRBJ1-2|.|TRBV28
TGTGCCAGCTGGGCGGGGGAGGGATATGGCTACACCTTC
CASWAGEGYGYTF
>.|TRBJ1-1|TRBD1|TRBV2
TGTGCCAGCAGGGACAGGGCGAACACTGAAGCTTTCTTT
CASRDRANTEAFF
>.|TRBJ1-1|.|TRBV6-5
TGTGCCAGCAGTTCCCCGTGGAGGGGGAACACTGAAGCTTTCTTT
CASSSPWRGNTEAFF
>.|TRBJ2-5|TRBD1|TRBV19
TGTGCCAGTAGTCAGACAGGGGGGGAGACCCAGTACTTC
CASSQTGGETQYF
>.|TRBJ1-2|.|TRBV28
TGTGCCAGCAGAATCCCCGGAGCAAACTATGGCTACACCTTC
CASRIPGANYGYTF
>.|TRBJ1-6|.|TRBV27
TGTGCCAGCCGATGGACAGCTCCTAATTCACCCCTCCACTTT
CASRWTAPNSPLHF
>.|TRBJ2-7|TRBD2|TRBV9
TGTGCCAGCAGCGGTAAAGGTCCGGAACTAGCGGGAGTGAACGAGCAGTACTTC
CASSGKGPELAGVNEQYF
>.|TRBJ1-6|TRBD1|TRBV10-3
TGTGCCATCAGTGGGACAGGGGGCGAAAATTCACCCCTCCACTTT
CAISGTGGENSPLHF
>.|TRBJ2-7|.|TRBV18
TGTGCCAGCTCACCGGGACTCTCTAACGAGCAGTACTTC
CASSPGLSNEQYF
>.|TRBJ2-7|TRBD1|TRBV5-5
TGTGCCAGCAGCTTGGCCGGGACAGGGCTTCGCGAGCAGTACTTC
CASSLAGTGLREQYF
>.|TRBJ2-3|.|TRBV4-1
TGCGCCAGCAGCCAAGATCGGGGCACAGATACGCAGTATTTT
CASSQDRGTDTQYF
>.|TRBJ1-4|.|TRBV7-2
TGTGCCAGCAGCTTCAGGGAAACTAATGAAAAACTGTTTTTT
CASSFRETNEKLFF
>.|TRBJ2-3|TRBD2|TRBV5-1
TGCGCCAGCAGCAACAAACGGCTAGCGGGAAGCACAGATACGCAGTATTTT
CASSNKRLAGSTDTQYF
>.|TRBJ2-2|.|TRBV7-2
TGTGCCAGCAGCCCCGGCACCGGGGAGCTGTTTTTT
CASSPGTGELFF
>.|TRBJ2-2|TRBD1|TRBV5-5
TGTGCCAGCAGCCCCCGGGACAGGGACATTGCGGAGCTGTTTTTT
CASSPRDRDIAELFF
>once|TRBJ1-1|.|TRBV3-1/TRBV3-2
TGTGCCAGCAGCCAAGGCGTGCAGGGGAACACTGAAGCTTTCTTT
CASSQGVQGNTEAFF
>.|TRBJ1-5|.|TRBV28
TGTGCCAGCAGTTTTGGGGCATCGCAGCCCCAGCATTTT
CASSFGASQPQHF
>.|TRBJ1-5|.|TRBV30
TGTGCCTGGTCCCAGAGCAATCAGCCCCAGCATTTT
CAWSQSNQPQHF
>.|TRBJ2-6|TRBD1|TRBV3-1/TRBV3-2
TGTGCCAGCAGCCAACACAGGGGATTTGGGGCCAACGTCCTGACTTTC
CASSQHRGFGANVLTF
>.|TRBJ2-7|.|TRBV14
TGTGCCAGCAGCAAACAGGCGAGCTCCTACGAGCAGTACTTC
CASSKQASSYEQYF
>.|TRBJ2-3|.|TRBV6-5
TGTGCCAGCAGTTTTACAGGGACCACAGATACGCAGTATTTT
CASSFTGTTDTQYF
>.|TRBJ1-1|.|TRBV27
TGTGCCAGCAGTTTATCTCCAGGCCTGAACACTGAAGCTTTCTTT
CASSLSPGLNTEAFF
>.|TRBJ2-1|.|TRBV14
TGTGCCAGCAGCCAGGCTACTAGCCCGGCTTCCTACAATGAGCAGTTCTTC
CASSQATSPASYNEQFF
>.|TRBJ1-1|TRBD1|TRBV5-1
TGCGCCAGCAGCTTGGTTCCAGGGGGGAGGAACACTGAAGCTTTCTTT
CASSLVPGGRNTEAFF
>.|TRBJ2-2|.|TRBV6-5
TGTGCCAGCAGTTACTCCTACACCGGGGAGCTGTTTTTT
CASSYSYTGELFF
>once|TRBJ1-2|.|TRBV28
TGTGCCAGCAGTTCCCCCCTAGGCAGGGGCGTTGGCTACACCTTC
CASSSPLGRGVGYTF
>.|TRBJ1-6|.|TRBV28
TGTGCCAGCAGTTTGGCCAGGCCACCCCTCCACTTT
CASSLARPPLHF
>.|TRBJ2-5|TRBD2|TRBV2
TGTGCCAGCAGTTCTAGCGGGAGCGGTGCGGAGACCCAGTACTTC
CASSSSGSGAETQYF
>.|TRBJ2-1|TRBD2|TRBV19
TGTGCCAGTAGTATAGTTTCCGGACTAGCGTCTGAGCAGTTCTTC
CASSIVSGLASEQFF
>.|TRBJ2-1|.|TRBV27
TGTGCCAGCTCGGAGACTAGGGAAAAAGCGATCTTC
CASSETREKAIF
>once|TRBJ1-1|TRBD1|TRBV9
TGTGCCAGCAGCTCCGGGACAGGGAAAGGTGCTTTCTTT
CASSSGTGKGAFF
>.|TRBJ1-3|.|TRBV2
TGTGCCGGTAGCAGGGAGGGGAAAAACACCATATATTTT
CAGSREGKNTIYF
>.|TRBJ2-1|TRBD2|TRBV19
TGTGCCAGCCAAATGACTAGCGGGAGGGCCTCGAAGTTCTTC
CASQMTSGRASKFF
>.|TRBJ1-1|.|TRBV28
TGTGCCAGCAGGTCGCGTCCCACTGAAGCTTTCTTT
CASRSRPTEAFF
>.|TRBJ1-1|.|TRBV7-8
TGTGCCAGCAGCTTCGGAACCGACTCCAGCATGAACACTGAAGCTTTCTTT
CASSFGTDSSMNTEAFF
>.|TRBJ2-5|.|TRBV11-2
TGTGCCAGCAGCCCAGGGGGAGGCCCGAGGGAGACCCAGTACTTC
CASSPGGGPRETQYF
>.|TRBJ2-7|.|TRBV11-2
TGTGCCAGCAGCCCGACAGCTACCTACGAGCAGTACTTC
CASSPTATYEQYF
>.|TRBJ2-6|TRBD1|TRBV6-2/TRBV6-3
TGTGCCAGCAGTTCCCAGACAGGGAGTAAATCTGGGGCCAACGTCCTGACTTTC
CASSSQTGSKSGANVLTF
>once|TRBJ2-7|TRBD2|TRBV30
TGTGCCTGGAGTGCCGCCGGGGGGGCCCTCGCCTACGAGCAGTACTTC
CAWSAAGGALAYEQYF
>once|TRBJ1-5|TRBD1|TRBV29-1
TGCAGCGCAGGGACAGTGGGGCAGCCCCAGCATTTT
CSAGTVGQPQHF
>.|TRBJ1-1|TRBD1|TRBV7-3
TGTGCCAGCAGCTTAAGGGCAGGGGGCTATGTGACTGAAGCTTTCTTT
CASSLRAGGYVTEAFF
>.|TRBJ2-7|TRBD2|TRBV30
TGTGCCTGGAGTGTTCGACTAGCTCTGGTCGAGCAGTACTTC
CAWSVRLALVEQYF
>once|TRBJ1-3|.|TRBV19
TGTGCCAGTAGTAACCGGGACAGAAACACCATATATTTT
CASSNRDRNTIYF
>.|TRBJ2-5|TRBD2|TRBV18
TGTGCCAGCTCACTCGGACTAGCGGGAGGTTCAGAGACCCAGTACTTC
CASSLGLAGGSETQYF
>.|TRBJ2-3|TRBD1|TRBV9
TGTGCCAGCAGCTCACAGGGGTTATCGGCAGATACGCAGTATTTT
CASSSQGLSADTQYF
>.|TRBJ2-5|TRBD2|TRBV9
TGTGCCAGCAGCGTAGACTACCTTGGGACTAGCGGGACGATCCTAAAAGAGACCCAGTACTTC
CASSVDYLGTSGTILKETQYF
>.|TRBJ1-2|TRBD1|TRBV4-1
TGCGCCAGCAGCTCACTGACAGGGGATGGCTACACCTTC
CASSSLTGDGYTF
>.|TRBJ2-7|TRBD2|TRBV14
TGTGCCAGCAGCCAAGTAGCGGGAGCGGTCGAGCAGTACTTC
CASSQVAGAVEQYF
>.|TRBJ2-4|.|TRBV4-1
TGCGCCAGCAGCCAAGTAGGGACTCTAGTCGCCAAAAACATTCAGTACTTC
CASSQVGTLVAKNIQYF
>.|TRBJ2-1|TRBD2|TRBV20-1
TGCAGTGCTAGTCCTAGCGGGAGCAGCAATGAGCAGTTCTTC
CSASPSGSSNEQFF